Each of the 18 T cell receptor beta chains below was sequenced from the same sample in a study of blood T cell repertoires in COVID-19. Measured with immunoSEQ multiplex PCR; TCRdb has only the in-frame clones, and not every one. The sample contains over 150,000 clones, about 78% of which appear only once. The sequencing sample was made of PBMCs or T cells enriched from blood (not recorded which). The receptors shown here come from a woman between 45 and 60 years old who had recovered from COVID-19.

For the CDR3, the DNA is TGTGCCAGCAGTTCCGGGACAGGGGGTGAAAAACTGTTTTTT. It codes for CASSSGTGGEKLFF. The chain has TRBV6-5 and TRBJ1-4; TRBD1 aligns across 11 bases. Germline loops: CDR1 MNHEY, CDR2 SVGAGI. Unmatched junction bases numbered 2, after V lost 4 bases and J lost 7 bases. CDR3 length equals 14 residues.

This clone occurred once. The chain uses TRBV2 and TRBJ1-5, with 8 bases that match TRBD1. The CDR3 consists of 13 residues. Germline trimming cut 5 bases from V and 6 bases from J; bases unmatched to any gene: 3. CDR1 is SNHLY, CDR2 FYNNEI, per germline. The CDR3 nucleotides are TGTGCCAGCAGTTCAGGGGGCTCTCAGCCCCAGCATTTT. Residues: CASSSGGSQPQHF.

This clone was counted a few times. The V call is TRBV28, the J call TRBJ1-1; D might be TRBD1 (6 bases). CDR3 length: 15 amino acids. The V end lost 7 bases, the J end lost 4 bases, and 19 bases lay between the germline ends. Germline V lookup: CDR1 MDHEN, CDR2 SYDVKM. CDR3 residues: CASTLRGGPGTEAFF. In DNA, the CDR3 is TGTGCCAGCACCTTAAGGGGGGGCCCGGGCACTGAAGCTTTCTTT.

The chain combines TRBV28 with TRBJ2-1; tentative D call: TRBD2 (5 bases). The CDR3 is 14 amino acids. Trimming took off 5 bases at V and 7 bases at J, with 15 bases between the two ends. Germline-derived CDR1 and CDR2 are MDHEN and SYDVKM. The CDR3 sequence: CASSRTGTPNEQFF. The CDR3 DNA sequence: TGTGCCAGCAGTCGGACGGGAACCCCTAATGAGCAGTTCTTC.

The gene calls are TRBV5-4 and TRBJ2-2; TRBD1 matches 9 bases. Trimming removed 4 bases from V and 5 bases from J; junction bases left unmatched: 6. The germline gives CDR1 SGHNT, CDR2 YYREEE (reference sequence). The CDR3 contains 15 residues. DNA of the CDR3: TGTGCCAGCAGCCTGACAGGGGGGAAAACCGGGGAGCTGTTTTTT. Its protein is CASSLTGGKTGELFF.

The genes are TRBV9 and TRBJ1-4; TRBD1 is a possible D gene (5 bases). This CDR3 spans 15 amino acids. Germline CDR1 SGDLS, CDR2 YYNGEE. Trimming took off 0 bases at V and 5 bases at J, with 11 bases between the two ends. The CDR3 sequence is CASSVGGLPNEKLFF. The CDR3 nucleotides read TGTGCCAGCAGCGTAGGGGGCCTCCCGAATGAAAAACTGTTTTTT.

The rearrangement uses TRBV4-2 and TRBJ2-3; 7 nucleotides agree with TRBD2. V was pared by 10 bases and J by 4 bases, with 20 bases of the junction left unmatched. Germline lookup yields CDR1 LGHNA and CDR2 YNFKEQ. The CDR3 is 17 amino acids. The CDR3 bases are TGTGCCACCTCCCAAGAAGGTGGGGGTGGGGGGGCAGATACGCAGTATTTT. It yields the protein CATSQEGGGGGADTQYF.

This clone was recorded only once. The J gene is TRBJ2-3, the V gene TRBV28; 8 nucleotides match TRBD2. The CDR3 extends over 15 amino acids. The V segment lost 7 bases and the J segment 1 base; nucleotides outside the gene matches: 7. Germline V gene lookup returns CDR1 MDHEN and CDR2 SYDVKM. In DNA, the CDR3 is TGTGCCAGCACCGTCGGGGGGGCAGGCACAGATACGCAGTATTTT. Its translation is CASTVGGAGTDTQYF. Full variable domain (missing parts from reference TRBV28 and TRBJ2-3): DVKVTQSSRYLVKRTGEKVFLECVQDMDHENMFWYRQDPGLGLRLIYFSYDVKMKEKGDIPEGYSVSREKKERFSLILESASTNQTSMYLCASTVGGAGTDTQYFGPGTRLTVL.

The chain uses TRBV7-2 and TRBJ2-4, with 14 bases aligning to TRBD2. This CDR3 is 16 amino acids long. V was clipped by 1 base and J by 8 bases; unmatched bases: 4. Germline CDR1 reads SGHTA; CDR2 reads FQGNSA. CDR3 DNA: TGTGCCAGCAGCTTAGGACTAGCGGGAGGGCCAGACATTCAGTACTTC. This translates into CASSLGLAGGPDIQYF. Complete variable domain (other parts from reference TRBV7-2 and TRBJ2-4): GAGVSQSPSNKVTEKGKDVELRCDPISGHTALYWYRQSLGQGLEFLIYFQGNSAPDKSGLPSDRFSAERTGGSVSTLTIQRTQQEDSAVYLCASSLGLAGGPDIQYFGAGTRLSVL.

The gene calls are TRBV25-1 and TRBJ1-2, with D maybe TRBD1 (6 bases). V gave up 0 bases and J gave up 6 bases, with 17 bases separating them. The CDR3 sequence is 16 residues long. Germline CDR1 and CDR2: MGHDK and SYGVNS. The CDR3 DNA sequence: TGTGCCAGCAGTGAATATGGCCCAGGGGCGGGCGATGGCTACACCTTC. Its protein is CASSEYGPGAGDGYTF.

The gene calls are TRBV28 and TRBJ2-7, with TRBD2 matching 10 bases. Germline V gene lookup returns CDR1 MDHEN and CDR2 SYDVKM. J lost 11 bases, V lost 4 bases, and 14 bases had no gene match. The CDR3 runs 15 residues. CDR3 residues: CASSSASGRREEEYF. The CDR3 nucleotides are TGTGCCAGCAGTTCGGCTAGCGGGAGAAGGGAAGAGGAGTACTTC.

Here the CDR3 DNA reads TGTGCCAGCAGCGGGCGGGAGTACACTGAAGCTTTCTTT. Protein: CASSGREYTEAFF. This chain links TRBV2 with TRBJ1-1; no clear D. Deletions cut 6 bases from V and 3 bases from J, with 11 bases between. Germline CDR1 is SNHLY and CDR2 is FYNNEI. CDR3 length: 13 residues.

This chain joins TRBV5-1 and TRBJ2-2; a possible D gene is TRBD1 (6 bases). The V gene's germline CDR1 is SGHRS and CDR2 YFSETQ. The V end was cut by 3 bases, the J end by 1 base, with 10 bases between. The CDR3 has 15 amino acids. The CDR3 DNA reads as TGCGCCAGCAGCTCGACAGGAGGGAACACCGGGGAGCTGTTTTTT. It specifies CASSSTGGNTGELFF.

The chain is built from TRBV18 and TRBJ1-1; D ambiguous. This CDR3 is built from 14 residues. Trimming took 3 bases from V and 1 from J, leaving 9 bases between them. Germline V CDR1 and CDR2: KGHSH, LQKENI. The CDR3 here is CASSPAPSNTEAFF. In DNA, the CDR3 is TGTGCCAGCTCACCGGCCCCCTCGAACACTGAAGCTTTCTTT.

The V and J genes are TRBV6-6 and TRBJ1-2, with 8 bases identical to TRBD1. CDR3 length: 15 residues. Germline V CDR1 and CDR2: MNHNY, SVGAGI (reference sequence). Trimming removed 6 bases from V and 5 bases from J; junction bases left unmatched: 11. This chain's CDR3 is CASRESRGLGYGYTF. In DNA form, the CDR3 reads TGTGCCAGCAGGGAAAGCAGGGGGCTGGGGTATGGCTACACCTTC.

This chain joins TRBV7-9 and TRBJ2-1; D gene ambiguous. The CDR3 sequence is 16 residues long. Germline-derived CDR1 and CDR2 are SEHNR and FQNEAQ (reference sequence). V was cut by 5 bases and J by 0 bases, with 14 bases left in between. This CDR3 reads CASSDTYGFSYNEQFF. In DNA, the CDR3 is TGTGCCAGCAGCGATACTTACGGGTTCTCCTACAATGAGCAGTTCTTC.

V gene TRBV27 combines with J gene TRBJ1-5, with 7 nucleotides matching TRBD1. This CDR3 spans 14 amino acids. J gave up 7 bases and V 7 bases, and 10 bases lay outside the gene matches. Germline V gives CDR1 MNHEY, CDR2 SMNVEV (reference sequence). CDR3 in DNA: TGTGCCAGCAACTCTAGGTCAGGGGGGCAGCCCCAGCATTTT. Translation: CASNSRSGGQPQHF.

V is TRBV29-1 and J is TRBJ2-2; maybe TRBD2 (5 bases). From germline, CDR1 is SQVTM and CDR2 ANQGSEA. This CDR3 is built from 13 residues. With 3 bases removed from V and 4 bases from J, the gap between germline ends came to 9 bases. CDR3 protein: CSVEERPTGELFF. The CDR3 region has the DNA TGCAGCGTTGAGGAGCGGCCCACCGGGGAGCTGTTTTTT.